This TCR beta chain was observed in a study of cytomegalovirus exposure and HLA in healthy donors. Study as a whole: In an earlier analysis, almost 120 million unique TCR beta sequences were found from about 180 million T cells. Findings of the study overall: HLA alleles were associated with 15,000 to 20,000 TCR beta sequences in a later analysis at 0.05 false discovery rate.

Germline V gene sequence: CDR1 SGHKS, CDR2 YYEKEE (reference sequence). V was clipped by 4 bases and J by 4 bases, with 15 bases between them. CDR3 length: 15 residues. Note on this clone: Its specificity is not known.

In the PCR, 60 Vbeta and 13 Jbeta primers were used. Using immunoSEQ multiplex PCR, the repertoire was profiled, and TCRdb retains in-frame clones only, with some absent. This repertoire shows over 85,000 clones, about 80% found once; its top ten account for approximately 3.7%. This chain joins TRBV5-5 and TRBJ1-5, with D perhaps TRBD1 (6 bases). Sequencing was carried out using PBMCs. The TCR originated in a female donor in good health and CMV-seropositive. The CDR3 is CASSPRDIGNQPQHF. The CDR3 region has the DNA TGTGCCAGCAGCCCCCGGGACATTGGGAATCAGCCCCAGCATTTT.